This T cell receptor beta chain derives from a study of cytomegalovirus exposure and HLA in healthy donors. As regards this clone: Its antigen is not known.

The CDR3 runs 15 residues. Trimming left V 0 bases short and J 3 bases short, with 11 bases between. Germline loops: CDR1 LGHNA, CDR2 YSLEER. The PCR employed 60 Vbeta primers together with 13 Jbeta primers. Clones were sequenced by immunoSEQ multiplex PCR, and TCRdb holds only the in-frame ones, with some missing. The sample has 150,000 to 190,000 clones; approximately 84% are singletons. Broader study findings: The study found most TCR sequences rare, yet found some public TCRs in many donors.

At collection, donors were nominally healthy, but unrecorded immune exposures were probable. Sample: PBMCs. The chain employs TRBV4-3 and TRBJ2-5, with D possibly TRBD2 on 6 matching bases. The sequence derives from a woman aged 18 to 35 in good health and CMV-seronegative. CDR3 sequence reads: CASSQDLVAEETQYF. The CDR3 DNA sequence: TGCGCCAGCAGCCAAGATCTCGTAGCGGAAGAGACCCAGTACTTC.